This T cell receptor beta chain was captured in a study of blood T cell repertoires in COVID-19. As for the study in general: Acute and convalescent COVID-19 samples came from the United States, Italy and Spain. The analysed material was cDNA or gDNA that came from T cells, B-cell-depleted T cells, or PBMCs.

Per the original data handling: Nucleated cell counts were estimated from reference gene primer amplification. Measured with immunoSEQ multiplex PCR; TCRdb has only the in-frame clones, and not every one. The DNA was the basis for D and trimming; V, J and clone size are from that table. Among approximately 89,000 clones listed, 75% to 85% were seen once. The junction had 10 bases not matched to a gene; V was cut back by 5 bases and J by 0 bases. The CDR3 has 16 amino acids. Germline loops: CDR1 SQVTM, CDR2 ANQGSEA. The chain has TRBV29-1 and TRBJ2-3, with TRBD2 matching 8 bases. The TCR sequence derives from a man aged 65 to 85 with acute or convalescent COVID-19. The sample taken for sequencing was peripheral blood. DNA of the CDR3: TGCAGCGTTCAAGGGGACCCGGGAGGGAGCACAGATACGCAGTATTTT. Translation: CSVQGDPGGSTDTQYF.